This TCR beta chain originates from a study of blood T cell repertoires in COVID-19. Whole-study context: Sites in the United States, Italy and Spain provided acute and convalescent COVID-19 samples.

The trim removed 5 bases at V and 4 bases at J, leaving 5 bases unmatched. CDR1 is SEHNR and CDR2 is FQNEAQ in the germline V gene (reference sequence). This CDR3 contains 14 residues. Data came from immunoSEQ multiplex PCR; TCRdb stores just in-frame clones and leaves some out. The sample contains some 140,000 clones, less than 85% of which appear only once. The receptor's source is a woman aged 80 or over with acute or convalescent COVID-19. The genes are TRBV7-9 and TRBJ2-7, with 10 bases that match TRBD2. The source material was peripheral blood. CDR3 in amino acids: CASSPSGREYEQYF. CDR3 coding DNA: TGTGCCAGCAGCCCGAGCGGGAGGGAGTACGAGCAGTACTTC.